These 11 T cell receptor beta chains were sequenced from one sample in a study of T cell repertoires in cytomegalovirus infection (dated 2019 in TCRdb). TCRdb names Illumina HiSeq 1500 as the instrument used. In TCRdb, the public reads were trimmed at Q25 with fastp and aligned with MiXCR, with productive beta chains retained. Records with the same CDR3 protein are collapsed into one entry carrying the most frequent genes and DNA. Counted in this sample were some 180,000 distinct CDR3 sequences; around 20% of them appeared once. The top ten clones comprise around 3.1% of the sample. Sequenced: PBMCs. These receptors originate from a human donor in good health (CMV status not recorded). Some clones in this sample may be carry-over from other donors' samples.

In this sample, this clonotype turned up many times. The gene calls are TRBV25-1 and TRBJ2-3; a weak D match, TRBD2 (5 bases). Germline CDR1 MGHDK, CDR2 SYGVNS. The CDR3 length is 16 residues. V was clipped by 4 bases and J by 2 bases, with 16 bases between them. CDR3 coding DNA: TGTGCCAGCAGTGTTAGAGACGTACGGGACACAGATACGCAGTATTTT. Translating it yields CASSVRDVRDTDTQYF.

This clonotype was seen only a few times. The chain couples TRBV28 to TRBJ2-6; D call uncertain. V lost 6 bases and J 3 bases, leaving 9 bases between the germline ends. Germline CDR1 MDHEN, CDR2 SYDVKM. The CDR3 is 14 amino acids. Here the CDR3 DNA reads TGTGCCAGCAGGCCATCGGGTGGGGCCAACGTCCTGACTTTC. This gives the protein CASRPSGGANVLTF. Combining the CDR3 with reference TRBV28 and TRBJ2-6 gives the whole variable domain DVKVTQSSRYLVKRTGEKVFLECVQDMDHENMFWYRQDPGLGLRLIYFSYDVKMKEKGDIPEGYSVSREKKERFSLILESASTNQTSMYLCASRPSGGANVLTFGAGSRLTVL.

This clonotype appeared many times. The chain joins TRBV7-2 to TRBJ2-7; 11 bases fit TRBD2. The CDR3 sequence is 13 residues long. Germline V CDR1 and CDR2: SGHTA, FQGNSA. J lost 7 bases, V lost 7 bases, and 6 bases had no gene match. CDR3 DNA sequence: TGTGCCAGCAAACTAGCGGGAGCAGAAGAGCAGTACTTC. This codes for CASKLAGAEEQYF.

The V call is TRBV7-4, the J call TRBJ2-4; tentatively, D is TRBD1 (6 bases). V lost 7 bases and J 0 bases, leaving 10 bases between the germline ends. This CDR3 comprises 14 residues. The germline gives CDR1 SGHVT, CDR2 SQSDAQ. CDR3 nucleotide sequence: TGTGCCAGCACCCAGGGGCTAGCCAAAAACATTCAGTACTTC. This gives the protein CASTQGLAKNIQYF.

This clonotype was counted many times. The J gene is TRBJ2-5, the V gene TRBV7-9; D is possibly TRBD2 (5 bases). Germline CDR1 and CDR2: SEHNR and FQNEAQ (reference sequence). The CDR3 contains 15 residues. Deletions cut 5 bases from V and 3 bases from J, with 16 bases between. The CDR3 DNA is TGTGCCAGCAGCCCCACCGCGGGCAGAAAAGAGACCCAGTACTTC. Its translation: CASSPTAGRKETQYF.

The chain combines TRBV13 with TRBJ1-2, with 9 bases lining up with TRBD1. The junction had 7 bases not matched to a gene; V was cut back by 4 bases and J by 7 bases. The CDR3 is 14 amino acids. Germline values: CDR1 PRHDT, CDR2 FYEKMQ (reference sequence). CDR3 DNA: TGTGCCAGCAGCTCCCGGGACAGGGTGGCTGGCTACACCTTC. This sequence encodes CASSSRDRVAGYTF.

The chain links TRBV23-1 to TRBJ2-3; 14 positions match TRBD2. TRBV23-1 is recorded as an ORF, its role being uncertain. The CDR3 is 17 amino acids. Trimming at V came to 6 bases and at J to 6 bases, leaving 11 bases not matched to a gene. The CDR3 reads CASRRQTSGGAGDTQYF. The CDR3 DNA reads TGCGCCAGCAGACGGCAGACTAGCGGGGGGGCAGGCGATACGCAGTATTTT.

This clonotype has just a few counts. The chain links TRBV2 to TRBJ1-2; the D gene is possibly TRBD1 (6 bases). The CDR3 runs 15 residues. CDR1 is SNHLY and CDR2 is FYNNEI in the germline V gene. With 4 bases removed from V and 5 bases from J, the gap between germline ends came to 17 bases. The CDR3 sequence: CASSGGQGRPYGYTF. In nucleotides, the CDR3 is TGTGCCAGCAGTGGGGGGCAGGGGCGACCTTATGGCTACACCTTC.

This clonotype was counted only a few times. The chain has TRBV29-1 and TRBJ2-5; D may be TRBD2 (6 bases). CDR3 length: 14 residues. CDR1 and CDR2 (germline): SQVTM, ANQGSEA. V was cut by 4 bases and J by 1 base, with 13 bases left in between. In DNA, the CDR3 is TGCAGCGTTGGGCATAGCGGTCGCCAAGAGACCCAGTACTTC. Its translation is CSVGHSGRQETQYF.

V and J are TRBV28 and TRBJ2-7; a weak D match, TRBD2 (6 bases). The CDR3 totals 16 residues. V lost 3 bases to trimming and J lost 2 bases, with 17 bases between them. Germline lookup yields CDR1 MDHEN and CDR2 SYDVKM. Here the CDR3 DNA reads TGTGCCAGCAGTTTGCGGGGACGGACTATACCCTACGAGCAGTACTTC. It codes for CASSLRGRTIPYEQYF.

This clonotype was counted a few times. The chain joins TRBV6-2 or TRBV6-3 to TRBJ2-1, with 10 bases aligning to TRBD2. This CDR3 region has 16 residues. V dropped 6 bases and J dropped 3; count of bases not matched to a gene: 8. The germline V gene has CDR1 MNHEY and CDR2 SVGEGT. CDR3: CASSLFGTSDYNEQFF. The CDR3 bases are TGTGCCAGCAGCCTCTTCGGGACTAGCGACTACAATGAGCAGTTCTTC.